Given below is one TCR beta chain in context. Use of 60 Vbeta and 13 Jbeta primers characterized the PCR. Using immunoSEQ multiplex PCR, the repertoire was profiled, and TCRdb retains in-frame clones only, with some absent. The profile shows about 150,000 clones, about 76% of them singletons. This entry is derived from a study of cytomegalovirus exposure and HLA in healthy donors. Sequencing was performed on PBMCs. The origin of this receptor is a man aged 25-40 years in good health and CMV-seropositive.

The chain's CDR3 is CASSRGSSLAGRTDTQYF. CDR3 DNA: TGTGCCAGCAGCCGGGGGTCGTCACTAGCGGGACGCACAGATACGCAGTATTTT. The chain carries TRBV5-4 and TRBJ2-3, with TRBD2 identical over 10 bases. From germline, CDR1 is SGHNT and CDR2 YYREEE (reference sequence). J was trimmed by 1 base and V by 4 bases; bases with no gene match: 12. The CDR3 consists of 18 residues.